This entry describes one T cell receptor beta chain. No antigen is known for it. Sequencing libraries made from TCR beta cDNA carried unique molecular identifiers. TCRdb used MiXCR to reprocess the PCR reads, holding one entry per CDR3 protein. The sample lists around 770,000 distinct CDR3 sequences; 46% were seen once. CDR1 and CDR2 from the germline V gene are LGHNA and YSLEER. This CDR3 is 19 amino acids long. The ends lost 4 bases at V and 1 base at J; junction bases unmatched: 9. The data belong to a study of post-analysis software for immune sequencing data. Notes on the study in general: Controls showed lower frequencies than patients for roughly five TRBV segments, and TRBV5-6, TRBV5-1 and TRBV20-1 were among these.

The chain has TRBV4-3 and TRBJ2-1; 14 bases line up with TRBD2. The TCR comes from a girl aged 5 to 17 with multiple sclerosis. The sample comprised blood. The CDR3 DNA sequence: TGCGCCAGCAGCCTTTTGGGACTAGCGGGAGTAGCGTCCTACAATGAGCAGTTCTTC. Residues: CASSLLGLAGVASYNEQFF.